The 29 T cell receptor beta chains below all came from one sample that was sequenced in a study of shared clonotypes between healthy human individuals. Repertoires were generated with immunoSEQ multiplex PCR, while TCRdb's copy carries only in-frame clones and drops some. The data hold 550,000 to 750,000 clones, with around 95% observed a single time. CD45RO negativity and positive selection for CCR7 defined naive CD8 cells, a population that excluded terminally differentiated effector memory CD45RA+ cells. Sequenced sample: naive CD8+ T cells sorted from blood. The receptors were sampled from a woman aged 25 to 39 in good health.

J is TRBJ2-1 and V is TRBV2; TRBD2 matches at 12 bases. The ends lost 8 bases at V and 6 bases at J; junction bases unmatched: 5. From germline, CDR1 is SNHLY and CDR2 FYNNEI. The CDR3 loop spans 14 amino acids. The CDR3 nucleotides read TGTGCCAGCGAGGGACTAGCGGGTGGCAATGAGCAGTTCTTC. It yields the protein CASEGLAGGNEQFF.

CDR3 coding DNA: TGTGCCAGCAGCTTAGCGGGAGGGATGATTAATGAGCAGTTCTTC. Translated: CASSLAGGMINEQFF. The chain uses TRBV7-9 and TRBJ2-1; 7 nucleotides agree with TRBD2. CDR3 length: 15 residues. The germline CDR1 and CDR2 sequences are SEHNR and FQNEAQ (reference sequence). V shed 0 bases, J shed 7 bases, and the junction held 6 bases outside the gene matches.

The rearrangement links TRBV5-1 to TRBJ2-3, with D perhaps being TRBD1 or TRBD2 (5 bases each). The CDR3 is 18 amino acids. V was shortened by 4 bases and J by 2 bases, with 23 bases between the two germline ends. Germline assignment: CDR1 SGHRS and CDR2 YFSETQ. The DNA of the CDR3 is TGCGCCAGCAGCCCTATTAGGGGAATCCTTGGGACCACAGATACGCAGTATTTT. It codes for CASSPIRGILGTTDTQYF.

Here the CDR3 DNA reads TGTGCCAGCAGTTTTTTCAGAAAAGAGACCCAGTACTTC. The encoded protein is CASSFFRKETQYF. This sequence joins TRBV28 and TRBJ2-5; no clear D. Germline V CDR1 and CDR2: MDHEN, SYDVKM. This CDR3 is built from 13 residues. Trimming pared 3 bases from V and 3 bases from J, leaving 8 bases between.

This clone was seen a single time. The chain carries TRBV19 and TRBJ1-5; D is perhaps TRBD1 (6 bases). The CDR3 has 14 residues. CDR1 and CDR2 (germline): LNHDA, SQIVND (reference sequence). V was clipped by 7 bases and J by 8 bases, with 18 bases between them. CDR3 residues: CASMGGQGHEPQHF. DNA for the CDR3: TGTGCCAGTATGGGGGGGCAGGGGCACGAGCCCCAGCATTTT.

This chain links TRBV2 with TRBJ2-7; no reliable D call. The CDR3 spans 13 residues. From germline, CDR1 is SNHLY and CDR2 FYNNEI. Trimming removed 8 bases at V and 0 bases at J, with 11 bases between. The CDR3 reads CASLEENSYEQYF. In nucleotides, the CDR3 is TGTGCCAGCCTTGAGGAAAACTCCTACGAGCAGTACTTC.

The chain couples TRBV11-2 to TRBJ2-1; D ambiguous. Trimming removed 5 bases at V and 0 bases at J, with 8 bases between. This CDR3 is 14 amino acids long. Germline V gene data show CDR1 as SGHAT and CDR2 as FQNNGV. CDR3 coding DNA: TGTGCCAGCAGCCCGAGCAGCTCCTACAATGAGCAGTTCTTC. Translating gives CASSPSSSYNEQFF.

The rearrangement joins TRBV7-8 to TRBJ1-4, with 9 bases that match TRBD1. The trim removed 5 bases at V and 6 bases at J, leaving 13 bases unmatched. This CDR3 region has 17 residues. The germline gives CDR1 SGHVS, CDR2 FQNEAQ. CDR3 bases: TGTGCCAGCAGCCATTACGAACAGGGGGCGGAGTATGAAAAACTGTTTTTT. Translated: CASSHYEQGAEYEKLFF.

As regards this clone: The sample holds other DNA sequences that translate to the same CDR3. The chain carries TRBV30 and TRBJ1-5; D is uncertain. CDR3 length equals 13 residues. V was pared by 0 bases and J by 1 base, with 4 bases between. The germline gives CDR1 GTSNPN, CDR2 SVGIG (reference sequence). CDR3 bases: TGTGCCTGGAGTGTACAAAGCAATCAGCCCCAGCATTTT. Translation: CAWSVQSNQPQHF.

The rearrangement joins TRBV5-6 to TRBJ2-1, with D tentatively TRBD1 (5 bases). V gave up 0 bases and J gave up 10 bases, with 11 bases separating them. Germline-derived CDR1 and CDR2 are SGHDT and YYEEEE. The CDR3 is 13 amino acids. The DNA of the CDR3 is TGTGCCAGCAGCTTGGGGTTACGACAGGAGCAGTTCTTC. This translates into CASSLGLRQEQFF.

The rearrangement uses TRBV11-2 and TRBJ2-3, with D perhaps TRBD1 (5 bases). Germline V lookup: CDR1 SGHAT, CDR2 FQNNGV. V lost 1 base to trimming and J lost 0 bases, with 8 bases between them. The CDR3 runs to 15 residues. CDR3 sequence (DNA): TGTGCCAGCAGCTTAGTGGGGCCGAGCACAGATACGCAGTATTTT. It codes for CASSLVGPSTDTQYF.

J is TRBJ2-7 and V is TRBV6-1; perhaps D is TRBD1 or TRBD2 (5 bases each). V was cut by 5 bases and J by 3 bases, with 14 bases left in between. This CDR3 has 14 amino acids. Germline V lookup: CDR1 MNHNS, CDR2 SASEGT. The CDR3 reads CASSPMGEYYEQYF. The CDR3 DNA reads TGTGCCAGCAGTCCAATGGGGGAGTACTACGAGCAGTACTTC.

The chain carries TRBV15 and TRBJ1-4; D is uncertain. The CDR3 length is 14 residues. Germline loops: CDR1 LNHNV, CDR2 YYDKDF (reference sequence). The V end was cut by 9 bases, the J end by 8 bases, with 19 bases between. The CDR3 region is CATATRPTSEKLFF. The CDR3 nucleotides are TGTGCCACAGCTACTCGACCGACCTCCGAAAAACTGTTTTTT.

This rearrangement joins TRBV4-1 to TRBJ1-1; D unresolved. Germline V gene data show CDR1 as MGHRA and CDR2 as YSYEKL. V dropped 0 bases and J dropped 6 bases, with 14 bases sitting between them. The CDR3 sequence is 15 residues long. In nucleotides, the CDR3 is TGCGCCAGCAGCCAAGATCCGGCCCCGAGGGCTGAAGCTTTCTTT. It specifies CASSQDPAPRAEAFF.

The chain recombines TRBV29-1 with TRBJ2-7; TRBD1 agrees at 8 bases. Losses at the gene ends were 7 bases for V and 0 bases for J; bases not matched to a gene: 14. Per germline, CDR1 SQVTM and CDR2 ANQGSEA. The CDR3 is made up of 16 amino acids. CDR3 in DNA: TGCAGCGCGACAGGGGCCGATTTACGCCCCTCCTACGAGCAGTACTTC. Protein sequence: CSATGADLRPSYEQYF.

The count of this clone is one. The chain couples TRBV6-5 to TRBJ2-1; TRBD1 aligns across 10 bases. The CDR3 runs to 15 residues. Germline assignment: CDR1 MNHEY and CDR2 SVGAGI. V lost 6 bases and J lost 5; bases outside the gene matches: 7. CDR3: CASSSGTGDHNEQFF. The CDR3 region has the DNA TGTGCCAGCAGCTCCGGGACAGGGGACCACAATGAGCAGTTCTTC.

The chain employs TRBV29-1 and TRBJ2-7, with D unresolved. V shed 3 bases and J shed 2 bases, with 11 bases lying between them. This CDR3 is 13 amino acids long. Germline V gives CDR1 SQVTM, CDR2 ANQGSEA. CDR3: CSVDSGSTYEQYF. The CDR3 DNA sequence: TGCAGCGTTGATTCGGGCTCGACCTACGAGCAGTACTTC.

The chain couples TRBV6-5 to TRBJ2-7; D may be TRBD1 (6 bases). Per the germline V gene, CDR1 is MNHEY and CDR2 is SVGAGI. Trimming left V 0 bases short and J 5 bases short, with 17 bases between. The CDR3 has 16 residues. CDR3 in amino acids: CASSYSSGQTHHEQYF. CDR3 DNA sequence: TGTGCCAGCAGTTACTCGAGCGGACAGACCCACCACGAGCAGTACTTC.

This clone occurred once. The V call is TRBV29-1, the J call TRBJ2-5; 14 positions agree with TRBD2. The J call may be incorrect, as the DNA end agrees better with TRBJ2-7. The germline gives CDR1 SQVTM, CDR2 ANQGSEA. The length of the CDR3 is 15 residues. CDR3 in DNA: TGCAGCGTCGGTCCGGGACTAGCGGGAGCCTACGAGCAGTACTTC. As protein: CSVGPGLAGAYEQYF.

CDR3 residues: CASSDLPRQGRNQPQHF. CDR3 nucleotide sequence: TGTGCCAGCAGTGACCTACCAAGACAGGGACGAAATCAGCCCCAGCATTTT. This chain uses TRBV6-1 with TRBJ1-5, with 7 positions matching TRBD1. The CDR3 covers 17 residues. CDR1 and CDR2 (germline): MNHNS, SASEGT. V shed 3 bases, J shed 4 bases, and the junction held 12 bases outside the gene matches.

As to this clone: This CDR3 is also generated by other DNA sequences in the sample. This rearrangement joins TRBV28 to TRBJ2-7; D is uncertain. The CDR3 loop spans 11 amino acids. CDR1 is MDHEN and CDR2 is SYDVKM in the germline V gene. Trimming pared 6 bases from V and 3 bases from J, leaving 6 bases between. The CDR3 nucleotides are TGTGCCAGCAGAACGGACTACGAGCAGTACTTC. Protein: CASRTDYEQYF.

The V call is TRBV7-2, the J call TRBJ2-3; 7 nucleotides match TRBD1. The CDR3 totals 15 residues. Germline-derived CDR1 and CDR2 are SGHTA and FQGNSA. With 4 bases clipped from V and 2 bases from J, the junction kept 6 bases outside the gene matches. CDR3 DNA: TGTGCCAGCAGCTGGGGGACAGTTAACACAGATACGCAGTATTTT. Its translation: CASSWGTVNTDTQYF.

The chain combines TRBV27 with TRBJ2-1; D is unresolved. This CDR3 spans 18 amino acids. V was shortened by 7 bases and J by 0 bases, with 22 bases between the two germline ends. Germline CDR1 reads MNHEY; CDR2 reads SMNVEV (reference sequence). The CDR3 spells CASNLYFPPRPSYNEQFF. In nucleotides, the CDR3 is TGTGCCAGCAACCTTTACTTCCCACCTCGTCCCTCCTACAATGAGCAGTTCTTC.

As concerns this clone: Other DNA sequences within the sample encode an identical CDR3. The CDR3 nucleotides read TGTGCCAGCTCAAGCGGGGCCAACGTCCTGACTTTC. As protein: CASSSGANVLTF. The J gene is TRBJ2-6, the V gene TRBV13, with D unresolved. The ends were cut back, 8 bases at V and 4 bases at J, with 6 bases in the middle. The CDR3 extends over 12 amino acids. Per germline, CDR1 PRHDT and CDR2 FYEKMQ (reference sequence).

The CDR3 spells CASSLRASGRKIEQFF. In DNA form, the CDR3 reads TGTGCCAGCAGTTTAAGGGCTAGCGGGAGGAAGATTGAGCAGTTCTTC. The chain uses TRBV27 and TRBJ2-1; 11 bases are a match to TRBD2. The CDR3 covers 16 residues. Germline-derived CDR1 and CDR2 are MNHEY and SMNVEV (reference sequence). Trimming took 2 bases from V and 9 from J; bases not matched to a gene: 9.

The chain uses TRBV6-6 and TRBJ2-3; the match to TRBD2 covers 8 bases. Trimming cost V 2 bases and J 4 bases; bases outside gene matches: 5. This CDR3 region has 15 residues. Germline CDR1 and CDR2: MNHNY and SVGAGI (reference sequence). The CDR3 sequence is CASSYPGLGADTQYF. Here the CDR3 DNA reads TGTGCCAGCAGTTACCCGGGACTAGGCGCAGATACGCAGTATTTT.

The CDR3 region is CASKPTGHYEQYF. In DNA, the CDR3 is TGTGCCAGCAAGCCGACAGGGCACTACGAGCAGTACTTC. The chain couples TRBV5-6 to TRBJ2-7, with 7 nucleotides matching TRBD1. This CDR3 has 13 amino acids. Germline CDR1 and CDR2: SGHDT and YYEEEE. V was clipped by 6 bases and J by 3 bases; unmatched bases: 6.

This sequence joins TRBV7-9 and TRBJ1-1; no reliable D call. Germline CDR1 and CDR2: SEHNR and FQNEAQ (reference sequence). The CDR3 length is 13 residues. V lost 8 bases to trimming and J lost 0 bases, with 10 bases between them. The CDR3 nucleotides are TGTGCCAGCCCAGACGGCCTGAACACTGAAGCTTTCTTT. Amino acid sequence: CASPDGLNTEAFF.

V gene TRBV5-5 combines with J gene TRBJ2-2; tentatively, D is TRBD2 (5 bases). Trimming stripped 4 bases from V and 5 bases from J, with 15 bases between. CDR3 length equals 15 residues. Germline CDR1 is SGHKS and CDR2 is YYEKEE (reference sequence). CDR3 protein: CASSPSRSGTGELFF. The CDR3 nucleotides read TGTGCCAGCAGCCCCTCCCGGTCGGGGACCGGGGAGCTGTTTTTT.